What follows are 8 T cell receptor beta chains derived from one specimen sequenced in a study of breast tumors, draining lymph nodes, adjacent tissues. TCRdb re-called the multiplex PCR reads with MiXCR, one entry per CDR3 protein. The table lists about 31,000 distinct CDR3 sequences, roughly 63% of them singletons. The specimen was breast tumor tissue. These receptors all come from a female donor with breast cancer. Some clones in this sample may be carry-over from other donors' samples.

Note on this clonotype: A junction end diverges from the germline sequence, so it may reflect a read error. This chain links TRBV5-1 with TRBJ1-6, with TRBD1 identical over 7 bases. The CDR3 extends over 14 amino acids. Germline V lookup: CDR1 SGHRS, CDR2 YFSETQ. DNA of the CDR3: TGCGCCAGCAGGACAGGGTTGAATAATTCCCCCCTCCACTTT. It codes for CASRTGLNNSPLHF.

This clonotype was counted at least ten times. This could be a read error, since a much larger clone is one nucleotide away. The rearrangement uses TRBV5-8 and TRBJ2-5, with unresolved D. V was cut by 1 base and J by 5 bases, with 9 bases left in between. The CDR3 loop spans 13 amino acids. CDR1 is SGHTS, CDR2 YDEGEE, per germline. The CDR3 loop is CASSLRVPETQYF. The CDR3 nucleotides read TGTGCCAGCAGCTTGAGGGTACCGGAGACCCAGTACTTC.

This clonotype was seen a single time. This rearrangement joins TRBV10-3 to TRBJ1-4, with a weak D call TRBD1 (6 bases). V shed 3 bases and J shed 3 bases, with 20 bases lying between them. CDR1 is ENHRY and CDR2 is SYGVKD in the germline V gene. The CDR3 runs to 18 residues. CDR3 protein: CAISDHRVGGQSNEKLFF. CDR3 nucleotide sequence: TGTGCCATCAGTGACCACAGAGTCGGGGGGCAATCTAATGAAAAACTGTTTTTT.

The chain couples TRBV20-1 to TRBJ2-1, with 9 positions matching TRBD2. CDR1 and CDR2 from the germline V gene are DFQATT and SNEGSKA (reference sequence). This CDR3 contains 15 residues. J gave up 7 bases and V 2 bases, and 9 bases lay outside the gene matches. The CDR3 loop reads CSARIAGGPQNEQFF. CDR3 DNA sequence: TGCAGTGCTAGAATCGCGGGAGGGCCTCAAAATGAGCAGTTCTTC.

The chain's CDR3 is CASSITGDNYGYTF. In nucleotides, the CDR3 is TGTGCCAGTAGTATCACAGGGGATAACTATGGCTACACCTTC. J is TRBJ1-2 and V is TRBV19, with TRBD1 matching over 7 bases. Germline V gene data show CDR1 as LNHDA and CDR2 as SQIVND (reference sequence). V was clipped by 3 bases and J by 1 base; unmatched bases: 2. The CDR3 length is 14 residues.

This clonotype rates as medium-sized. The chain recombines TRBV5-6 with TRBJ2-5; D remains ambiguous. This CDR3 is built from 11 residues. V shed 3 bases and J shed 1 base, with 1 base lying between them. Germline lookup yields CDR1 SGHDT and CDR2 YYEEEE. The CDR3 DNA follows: TGTGCCAGCAGCTCCCAAGAGACCCAGTACTTC. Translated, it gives CASSSQETQYF.

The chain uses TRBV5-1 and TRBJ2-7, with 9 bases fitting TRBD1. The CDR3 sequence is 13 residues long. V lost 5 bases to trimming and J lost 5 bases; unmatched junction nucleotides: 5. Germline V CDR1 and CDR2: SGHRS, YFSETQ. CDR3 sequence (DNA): TGCGCCAGCAGTCCAACAGGGGGCGACGAGCAGTACTTC. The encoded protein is CASSPTGGDEQYF.

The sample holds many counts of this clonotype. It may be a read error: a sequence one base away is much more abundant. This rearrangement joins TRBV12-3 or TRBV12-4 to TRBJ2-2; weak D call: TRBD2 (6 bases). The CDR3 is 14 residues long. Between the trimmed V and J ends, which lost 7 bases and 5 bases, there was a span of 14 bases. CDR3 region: CASMDRESTGELFF. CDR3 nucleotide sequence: TGTGCCAGCATGGACCGGGAGAGTACCGGGGAGCTGTTTTTT.